The rows below give T cell receptor beta chains drawn from one sample of a study of CD8 T cells in Susac syndrome. MiXCR, applied by TCRdb to the immunoSEQ multiplex PCR reads, yields one record per CDR3 protein. The sample holds 150,000 to 200,000 distinct CDR3 sequences; around 95% are singletons and the top ten take just over 0.13%. Material: CD4+ T cells from PBMCs. These receptors were taken from a human donor in good health. Each CDR3 is given with its conserved first and last residue. The D gene is left open where the match is weak. Expanded clones are given a class, and other clones once, few, many or no size at all.

v_gene: TRBV6-5; abundance: NA; d_gene: NA; j_gene: TRBJ1-5; CDR3nt: TGTGCCAGCAGTTACTCGTCGGGATATCAGCCCCAGCATTTT; CDR3aa: CASSYSSGYQPQHF
v_gene: TRBV20-1; abundance: NA; d_gene: TRBD2; j_gene: TRBJ2-3; CDR3nt: TGCAGTGCTACGGTAGGACTAGGTGGCACAGATACGCAGTATTTT; CDR3aa: CSATVGLGGTDTQYF
v_gene: TRBV5-1; abundance: NA; d_gene: TRBD2; j_gene: TRBJ2-5; CDR3nt: TGCGCCAGCAGCTTCGGGAGGGAGACCCAGTACTTC; CDR3aa: CASSFGRETQYF
v_gene: TRBV5-1; abundance: NA; d_gene: NA; j_gene: TRBJ2-2; CDR3nt: TGCGCCAGCAGCCCGGAACAGAGCTCGAACACCGGGGAGCTTTTTTTT; CDR3aa: CASSPEQSSNTGELFF
v_gene: TRBV7-9; abundance: NA; d_gene: NA; j_gene: TRBJ2-2; CDR3nt: TGTGCCAGCAGAGGAGTCGAAGCGGGCACCGGGGAGCTGTTTTTT; CDR3aa: CASRGVEAGTGELFF
v_gene: TRBV18; abundance: NA; d_gene: TRBD1; j_gene: TRBJ1-2; CDR3nt: TGTGCCAGCTCACAGGACAGGGAGAGAGGTGGCTACACCTTC; CDR3aa: CASSQDRERGGYTF
v_gene: TRBV2; abundance: NA; d_gene: NA; j_gene: TRBJ1-5; CDR3nt: TGTGCCAGCAGTGCGGGGAGGGCTTGGGACAATCAGCCCCAGCATTTT; CDR3aa: CASSAGRAWDNQPQHF
v_gene: TRBV20-1; abundance: NA; d_gene: NA; j_gene: TRBJ2-5; CDR3nt: TGCAGTGCGATAGGGGGGGCCCCAGAGACCCAGTACTTC; CDR3aa: CSAIGGAPETQYF
v_gene: TRBV20-1; abundance: NA; d_gene: NA; j_gene: TRBJ2-2; CDR3nt: TGCAGTGCTAGGAGGCAGCGCACCGGGGAGCTGTTTTTT; CDR3aa: CSARRQRTGELFF
v_gene: TRBV5-1; abundance: NA; d_gene: NA; j_gene: TRBJ2-5; CDR3nt: TGCGCCAGCAGCTTGACACACACGGCATTCGAGGAGACCCAGTACTTC; CDR3aa: CASSLTHTAFEETQYF
v_gene: TRBV6-5; abundance: NA; d_gene: TRBD1; j_gene: TRBJ1-1; CDR3nt: TGTGCCAGCAGTTACTCGAGGTCAGGGGGATTACCCACTGAAGCTTTCTTT; CDR3aa: CASSYSRSGGLPTEAFF
v_gene: TRBV19; abundance: NA; d_gene: NA; j_gene: TRBJ1-5; CDR3nt: TGTGCCAGCGTAAAGACACATAGCAATCAGCCCCAGCATTTT; CDR3aa: CASVKTHSNQPQHF
v_gene: TRBV5-1; abundance: NA; d_gene: NA; j_gene: TRBJ1-2; CDR3nt: TGCGCCAGCAGGTTGGAGGACAGCCAACACTATGGCTACACCTTC; CDR3aa: CASRLEDSQHYGYTF
v_gene: TRBV30; abundance: once; d_gene: TRBD2; j_gene: TRBJ2-1; CDR3nt: TGTGCCTGGAGTGCGGGGGGCTCCTACAATGAGCAGTTCTTC; CDR3aa: CAWSAGGSYNEQFF
v_gene: TRBV20-1; abundance: NA; d_gene: NA; j_gene: TRBJ1-1; CDR3nt: TGCAGTGCTAGAGATTCGAAGACAGTTAGTGAAGCTTTCTTT; CDR3aa: CSARDSKTVSEAFF
v_gene: TRBV3-1; abundance: NA; d_gene: TRBD1; j_gene: TRBJ2-1; CDR3nt: TGTGCCAGCAGCCAAGCGGGACAGGGGGCAAATGAGCAGTTCTTC; CDR3aa: CASSQAGQGANEQFF
v_gene: TRBV3-1; abundance: once; d_gene: NA; j_gene: TRBJ2-7; CDR3nt: TGTGCCAGCAGCCCCAATATCCCAGCTCCGACCGACGGCTACGAGCAGTACTTC; CDR3aa: CASSPNIPAPTDGYEQYF
v_gene: TRBV12-5; abundance: NA; d_gene: NA; j_gene: TRBJ1-1; CDR3nt: TGTGCTAGCCAGGGGTCAGTGGGCACTGAAGCTTTCTTT; CDR3aa: CASQGSVGTEAFF
v_gene: TRBV7-2; abundance: NA; d_gene: TRBD1; j_gene: TRBJ2-1; CDR3nt: TGTGCCAGCAGCTTCAAGGGGGCGAATGAGCAGTTCTTC; CDR3aa: CASSFKGANEQFF
v_gene: TRBV7-2; abundance: once; d_gene: NA; j_gene: TRBJ2-2; CDR3nt: TGTGCCGAGGACCCCCGGGACACCGGGGAGCTGTTTTTT; CDR3aa: CAEDPRDTGELFF
v_gene: TRBV20-1; abundance: NA; d_gene: TRBD2; j_gene: TRBJ2-3; CDR3nt: TGCAGTGCTAGGCCCCAACTGCGGGGGGCTCTAGATACGCAGTATTTT; CDR3aa: CSARPQLRGALDTQYF
v_gene: TRBV20-1; abundance: NA; d_gene: NA; j_gene: TRBJ2-5; CDR3nt: TGCAGTGCGAGTTACAAACGGTCGGAGACCCAGTACTTC; CDR3aa: CSASYKRSETQYF
v_gene: TRBV12-3/TRBV12-4; abundance: NA; d_gene: NA; j_gene: TRBJ2-5; CDR3nt: TGTGCCAGCGCAGTCTTGGAGGAGACCCAGTACTTC; CDR3aa: CASAVLEETQYF
v_gene: TRBV6-5; abundance: NA; d_gene: TRBD2; j_gene: TRBJ2-5; CDR3nt: TGTGCCAGCAGTTACTCCTTAGCGGGGGGCTGGACCCAGTACTTC; CDR3aa: CASSYSLAGGWTQYF
v_gene: TRBV27; abundance: NA; d_gene: TRBD2; j_gene: TRBJ2-7; CDR3nt: TGTGCCAGCAGTGCCTCGATCGGACTAGGTTACGAGCAGTACTTC; CDR3aa: CASSASIGLGYEQYF
v_gene: TRBV12-3/TRBV12-4; abundance: NA; d_gene: NA; j_gene: TRBJ1-5; CDR3nt: TGTGCCAGCAGTTTTTCGGCAGCTAGCAATCAGCCCCAGCATTTT; CDR3aa: CASSFSAASNQPQHF
v_gene: TRBV12-3/TRBV12-4; abundance: NA; d_gene: TRBD2; j_gene: TRBJ2-7; CDR3nt: TGTGCCAGCAGTCCCACGGGACTAGCGAGGGAGCAGTACTTC; CDR3aa: CASSPTGLAREQYF
v_gene: TRBV7-2; abundance: NA; d_gene: NA; j_gene: TRBJ1-5; CDR3nt: TGTGCCAGCAGCTTAATCAGGGGCGGTCAGCCCCAGCATTTT; CDR3aa: CASSLIRGGQPQHF
v_gene: TRBV20-1; abundance: NA; d_gene: NA; j_gene: TRBJ2-7; CDR3nt: TGCAGTGCTAGCGAATCCTACGAGCAGTACTTC; CDR3aa: CSASESYEQYF
v_gene: TRBV5-6; abundance: NA; d_gene: TRBD1; j_gene: TRBJ2-7; CDR3nt: TGTGCCAGCAGCCCGGACAGGGGGCGCCCCTACGAGCAGTACTTC; CDR3aa: CASSPDRGRPYEQYF
v_gene: TRBV25-1; abundance: NA; d_gene: TRBD2; j_gene: TRBJ2-1; CDR3nt: TGTGCCAGCACCCGGACTAGCGGGGCCAATGAGCAGTTCTTC; CDR3aa: CASTRTSGANEQFF
v_gene: TRBV10-3; abundance: NA; d_gene: NA; j_gene: TRBJ2-3; CDR3nt: TGTGCCATCAGTGAGTCGGGGGGTAGCACAGATACGCAGTATTTT; CDR3aa: CAISESGGSTDTQYF
v_gene: TRBV5-1; abundance: NA; d_gene: NA; j_gene: TRBJ2-5; CDR3nt: TGCGCCAGCAGCAACCGGACAGGAGGGGAGACCCAGTACTTC; CDR3aa: CASSNRTGGETQYF
v_gene: TRBV30; abundance: NA; d_gene: NA; j_gene: TRBJ2-5; CDR3nt: TGTGCCTGGAGTGTGGGGGCAGAGACCCAGTACTTC; CDR3aa: CAWSVGAETQYF
v_gene: TRBV30; abundance: NA; d_gene: TRBD2; j_gene: TRBJ2-3; CDR3nt: TGTGCCTGGAGTCTCGGACTAGAAATTCGGTATTTT; CDR3aa: CAWSLGLEIRYF
v_gene: TRBV27; abundance: NA; d_gene: TRBD2; j_gene: TRBJ2-7; CDR3nt: TGTGCCAGCAGTCAGGGCGGGGGGGCCTACGAGCAGTACTTC; CDR3aa: CASSQGGGAYEQYF
v_gene: TRBV7-6; abundance: NA; d_gene: NA; j_gene: TRBJ2-5; CDR3nt: TGTGCCAGCAGCTTAGGAGGGGGGACGGAGACCCAGTACTTC; CDR3aa: CASSLGGGTETQYF
v_gene: TRBV11-2; abundance: NA; d_gene: NA; j_gene: TRBJ1-1; CDR3nt: TGTGCCAGCAGGCCGGGAGGGAGGAACACTGAAGCTTTCTTT; CDR3aa: CASRPGGRNTEAFF
v_gene: TRBV2; abundance: NA; d_gene: NA; j_gene: TRBJ1-1; CDR3nt: TGTGCCAGCAGTAATCGCGGACGCTACACTGAAGCTTTCTTT; CDR3aa: CASSNRGRYTEAFF
v_gene: TRBV4-1; abundance: NA; d_gene: NA; j_gene: TRBJ1-2; CDR3nt: TGCGCCAGCAGCCACATACAGGGAGGCTACACCTTC; CDR3aa: CASSHIQGGYTF
v_gene: TRBV3-1; abundance: NA; d_gene: TRBD2; j_gene: TRBJ2-1; CDR3nt: TGTGCCAGCAGCTTGACTAGCTCGTCCTACAATGAGCAGTTCTTC; CDR3aa: CASSLTSSSYNEQFF
v_gene: TRBV5-1; abundance: NA; d_gene: TRBD1; j_gene: TRBJ1-6; CDR3nt: TGCGCCAGCAGCTTGGCGACAGGGTCCGATCTCCACTTT; CDR3aa: CASSLATGSDLHF